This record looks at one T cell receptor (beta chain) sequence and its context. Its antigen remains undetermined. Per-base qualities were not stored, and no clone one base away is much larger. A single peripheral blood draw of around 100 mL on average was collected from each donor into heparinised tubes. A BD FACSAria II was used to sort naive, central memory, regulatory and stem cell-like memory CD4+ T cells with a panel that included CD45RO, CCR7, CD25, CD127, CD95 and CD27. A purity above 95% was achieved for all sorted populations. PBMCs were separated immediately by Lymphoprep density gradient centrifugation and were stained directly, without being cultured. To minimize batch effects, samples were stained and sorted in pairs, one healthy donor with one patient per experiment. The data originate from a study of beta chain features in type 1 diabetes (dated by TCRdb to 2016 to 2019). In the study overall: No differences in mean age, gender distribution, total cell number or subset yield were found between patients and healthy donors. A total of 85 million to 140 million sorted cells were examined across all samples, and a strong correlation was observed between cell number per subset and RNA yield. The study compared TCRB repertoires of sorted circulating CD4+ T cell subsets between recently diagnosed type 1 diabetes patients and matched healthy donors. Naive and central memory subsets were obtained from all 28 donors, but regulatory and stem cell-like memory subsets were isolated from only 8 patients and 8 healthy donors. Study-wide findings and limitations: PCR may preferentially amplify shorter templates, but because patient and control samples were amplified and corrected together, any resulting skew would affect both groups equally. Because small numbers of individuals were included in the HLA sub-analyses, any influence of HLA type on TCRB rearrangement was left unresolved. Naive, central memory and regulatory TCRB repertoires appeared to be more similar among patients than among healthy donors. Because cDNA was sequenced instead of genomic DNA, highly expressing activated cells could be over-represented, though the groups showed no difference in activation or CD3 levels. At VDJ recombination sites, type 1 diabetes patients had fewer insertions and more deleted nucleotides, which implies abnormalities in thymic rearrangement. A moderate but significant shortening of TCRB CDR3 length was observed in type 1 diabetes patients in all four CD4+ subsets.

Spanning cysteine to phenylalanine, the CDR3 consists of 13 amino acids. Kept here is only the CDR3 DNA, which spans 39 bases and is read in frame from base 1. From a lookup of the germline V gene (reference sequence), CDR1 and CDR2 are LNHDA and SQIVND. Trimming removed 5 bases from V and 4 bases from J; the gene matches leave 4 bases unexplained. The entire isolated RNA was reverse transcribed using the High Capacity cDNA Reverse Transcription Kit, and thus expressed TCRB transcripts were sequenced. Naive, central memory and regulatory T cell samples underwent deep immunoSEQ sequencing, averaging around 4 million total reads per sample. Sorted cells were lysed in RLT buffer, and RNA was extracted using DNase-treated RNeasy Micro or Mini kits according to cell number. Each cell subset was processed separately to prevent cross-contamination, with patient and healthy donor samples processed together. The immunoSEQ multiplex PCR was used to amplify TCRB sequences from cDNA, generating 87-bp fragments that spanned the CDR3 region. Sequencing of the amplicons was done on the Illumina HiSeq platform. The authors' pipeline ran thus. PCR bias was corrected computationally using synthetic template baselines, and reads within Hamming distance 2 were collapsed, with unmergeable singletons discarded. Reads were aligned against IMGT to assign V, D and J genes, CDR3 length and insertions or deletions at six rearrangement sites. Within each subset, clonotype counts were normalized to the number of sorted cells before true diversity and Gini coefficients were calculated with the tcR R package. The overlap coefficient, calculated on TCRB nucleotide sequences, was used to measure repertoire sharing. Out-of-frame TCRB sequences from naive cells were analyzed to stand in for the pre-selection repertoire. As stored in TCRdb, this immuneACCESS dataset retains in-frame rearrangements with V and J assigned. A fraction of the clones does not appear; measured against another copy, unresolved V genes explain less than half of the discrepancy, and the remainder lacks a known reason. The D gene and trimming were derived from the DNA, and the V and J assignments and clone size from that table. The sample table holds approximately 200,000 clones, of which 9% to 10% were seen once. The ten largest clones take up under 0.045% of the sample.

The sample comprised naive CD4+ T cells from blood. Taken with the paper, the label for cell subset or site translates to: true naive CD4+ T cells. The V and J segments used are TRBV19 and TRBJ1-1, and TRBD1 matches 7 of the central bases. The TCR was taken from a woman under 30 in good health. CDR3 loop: CASSSTGTTEAFF. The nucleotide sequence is TGTGCCAGTAGTTCGACAGGGACCACTGAAGCTTTCTTT.